A single sample is the source of the 20 T cell receptor beta chains below, sequenced in a study of T cell clonality in common variable immunodeficiency. TCRdb's copy holds only in-frame clones and misses some; the assay was immunoSEQ multiplex PCR. The counts give about 52,000 clones, none of them seen only once; approximately 2% is held by the top ten. Source material: peripheral blood mononuclear cells. All receptors come from a person between 18 and 75 years old in good health.

A note on this clone: The read ends 3 residues early relative to the CDR3; the germline J gene fills the gap. V and J are TRBV2 and TRBJ2-3, with 15 bases aligning to TRBD2. Germline V lookup: CDR1 SNHLY, CDR2 FYNNEI. The CDR3 has 16 residues. The CDR3 here is CASSRTSGGAPETQYF. CDR3 DNA (partial): TGTGCCAGCAGCCGGACTAGCGGGGGGGCACCTGAGACG.

This clone was detected many times. The read finishes 3 residues shy of the CDR3 end, and the germline J gene is used to complete it. The gene calls are TRBV30 and TRBJ2-1; D possibly corresponds to TRBD2 (5 bases). V lost 5 bases, J lost 0 bases, and 8 bases lay in between. CDR3 length: 13 residues. Per the germline V gene, CDR1 is GTSNPN and CDR2 is SVGIG (reference sequence). CDR3 DNA, as far as it was read: TGTGCCTGGCGGGGTCCCTCCTACAATGAG. Its protein product is CAWRGPSYNE. In full, the CDR3 is CAWRGPSYNEQFF.

This clone was detected ten times or more. Coverage ceases 3 residues before the CDR3 finishes, and the germline J gene fills in the end. The rearrangement uses TRBV6-2 or TRBV6-3 and TRBJ2-7; 9 bases are shared with TRBD1. CDR1 and CDR2 from the germline V gene are MNHEY and SVGEGT. The CDR3 is made up of 12 amino acids. With V trimmed by 6 bases and J by 5 bases, 2 bases remained unmatched. The part of the CDR3 DNA that was read is TGTGCCAGCAGCGACAGGGGGGACGAG. Amino acids: CASSDRGDE. The full-length CDR3 reads as CASSDRGDEQYF.

In its sample, this clone was seen many times. Sequencing ends 3 residues short of the CDR3 end; the germline J gene provides the rest. The genes are TRBV19 and TRBJ2-7; D is perhaps TRBD2 (5 bases). CDR3 size: 17 residues. Trimming took off 1 base at V and 1 base at J, with 17 bases between the two ends. Germline V gene data show CDR1 as LNHDA and CDR2 as SQIVND (reference sequence). CDR3 in amino acids: CASSIGVGTDLSYEQYF. The CDR3 DNA, read in part, is TGTGCCAGTAGTATAGGGGTAGGAACGGACTTATCCTACGAG.

This clone was recorded many times. The missing CDR3 end, 3 residues past where the read stops, is filled in from the germline J gene. The chain carries TRBV11-2 and TRBJ2-7; the D gene is possibly TRBD1 (6 bases). Germline assignment: CDR1 SGHAT and CDR2 FQNNGV. The CDR3 runs to 14 residues. V lost 4 bases and J lost 1, with 11 bases in between. CDR3 bases read: TGTGCCAGCAGCTCCGGGACACTTTCCTACGAG. Translation: CASSSGTLSYE. The CDR3 in its entirety is CASSSGTLSYEQYF.

As regards this clone: The read ends 3 residues shy of where the CDR3 ends; the end is completed using the germline J gene. The genes are TRBV7-2 and TRBJ2-1; D gene unclear. Looked up from germline, CDR1 is SGHTA and CDR2 is FQGNSA. This CDR3 has 15 residues. The V and J ends lost 1 base and 5 bases respectively, with 12 bases between them. CDR3 residues: CASSLVWRSNNEQFF. The sequenced CDR3 bases are TGTGCCAGCAGCTTAGTGTGGCGGAGCAACAATGAG. The entire variable domain, with the rest obtained from reference TRBV7-2 and TRBJ2-1, is as follows: GAGVSQSPSNKVTEKGKDVELRCDPISGHTALYWYRQSLGQGLEFLIYFQGNSAPDKSGLPSDRFSAERTGGSVSTLTIQRTQQEDSAVYLCASSLVWRSNNEQFFGPGTRLTVL.

This clone was seen repeatedly, ten times or more. Read data end 3 residues before the CDR3 end; the end is taken from the germline J gene. This chain joins TRBV5-5 and TRBJ1-2; D is unresolved. From germline, CDR1 is SGHKS and CDR2 YYEKEE (reference sequence). Between the trimmed V and J ends, which lost 3 bases and 2 bases, there was a span of 8 bases. The CDR3 consists of 13 residues. CDR3 residues: CASSYDLNYGYTF. The covered CDR3 bases are TGTGCCAGCAGCTACGACTTGAACTATGGC.

This clone was observed many times. From the germline J gene comes the end of the CDR3, since the read stops 3 residues before it. The chain combines TRBV10-1 with TRBJ1-5; tentatively, D is TRBD1 (6 bases). Germline V gives CDR1 WNHNN, CDR2 SYGVQD (reference sequence). The CDR3 runs to 14 residues. The V gene lost 6 bases and the J gene lost 3 bases, with 12 bases spanning the gap. CDR3 bases read: TGCGCCAGCAGCCCTGGACAGCACAATCAGCCC. This gives the protein CASSPGQHNQP. Given in full, the CDR3 is CASSPGQHNQPQHF.

This clone was seen repeatedly, ten times or more. Read data end 3 residues before the CDR3 end; the end is taken from the germline J gene. The rearrangement links TRBV30 to TRBJ2-5; possibly TRBD1 for D (6 bases). The germline V gene has CDR1 GTSNPN and CDR2 SVGIG (reference sequence). V dropped 1 base and J dropped 5 bases, with 11 bases sitting between them. The CDR3 is 13 residues long. CDR3 region: CAWSDRDGETQYF. CDR3 DNA (partial): TGTGCCTGGAGTGACAGGGACGGGGAGACC.

In its sample, this clone was seen many times. The read finishes 3 residues shy of the CDR3 end, and the germline J gene is used to complete it. V gene TRBV7-9 combines with J gene TRBJ1-1, with TRBD1 matching over 7 bases. Trimming at V came to 5 bases and at J to 7 bases, leaving 7 bases not matched to a gene. There are 13 residues in the CDR3. CDR1 SEHNR and CDR2 FQNEAQ come from the germline V gene (reference sequence). The sequenced part of the CDR3 DNA is TGTGCCAGCAGCCGATCACAGGGGTTTGAA. Protein: CASSRSQGFE. The CDR3 in full is CASSRSQGFEAFF.

The sample holds many counts of this clone. The CDR3 end lies 3 residues beyond the end of the read and is filled in from the germline J gene. This rearrangement joins TRBV20-1 to TRBJ2-1; 8 bases line up with TRBD2. Trimming removed 0 bases from V and 8 bases from J; junction bases left unmatched: 12. Germline CDR1 and CDR2: DFQATT and SNEGSKA (reference sequence). This CDR3 comprises 16 residues. The CDR3 region is CSAREAASGFYDEQFF. The DNA read from the CDR3 is TGCAGTGCTAGAGAGGCGGCTAGCGGGTTCTATGATGAG.

The sample holds many counts of this clone. The sequence runs out 3 residues before the end of the CDR3; the remainder is reconstructed from the germline J gene. The rearrangement links TRBV19 to TRBJ1-2; D remains ambiguous. V lost 6 bases to trimming and J lost 4 bases, with 9 bases between them. Germline V gives CDR1 LNHDA, CDR2 SQIVND (reference sequence). The CDR3 sequence is 12 residues long. The CDR3 region is CASRGGLYGYTF. The CDR3 DNA, read in part, is TGTGCCAGTAGAGGTGGCCTCTATGGC.

This clone was observed a few times. The sequence runs out 3 residues before the end of the CDR3; the remainder is reconstructed from the germline J gene. V is TRBV30 and J is TRBJ1-3; no definite D call. CDR1 is GTSNPN and CDR2 is SVGIG in the germline V gene (reference sequence). The CDR3 is made up of 15 amino acids. The V gene lost 4 bases and the J gene lost 0 bases, with 13 bases spanning the gap. The CDR3 DNA, read in part, is TGTGCCTGGACCCGGATCGGCGGCTCTGGAAACACC. Amino acid sequence: CAWTRIGGSGNT. In full, the CDR3 is CAWTRIGGSGNTIYF.

In this sample, this clone turned up many times. From the germline J gene comes the end of the CDR3, since the read stops 3 residues before it. The chain employs TRBV7-6 and TRBJ2-5; D is perhaps TRBD2 (5 bases). This CDR3 spans 12 amino acids. V was trimmed by 6 bases and J by 5 bases, leaving 10 bases between them. Germline assignment: CDR1 SGHVS and CDR2 FNYEAQ. CDR3: CASSKGGETQYF. The part of the CDR3 DNA that was read is TGTGCCAGCAGTAAAGGCGGGGAGACC. Variable domain in full (rest from reference TRBV7-6 and TRBJ2-5): GAGVSQSPRYKVTKRGQDVALRCDPISGHVSLYWYRQALGQGPEFLTYFNYEAQQDKSGLPNDRFSAERPEGSISTLTIQRTEQRDSAMYRCASSKGGETQYFGPGTRLLVL.

This clone was counted a few times. With the read ending 3 residues before the CDR3 end, the germline J gene is used to fill in that end. This chain uses TRBV20-1 with TRBJ2-1, with 8 positions matching TRBD2. V lost 0 bases and J lost 7; bases outside the gene matches: 8. The V gene's germline CDR1 is DFQATT and CDR2 SNEGSKA (reference sequence). The CDR3 consists of 15 residues. The sequenced part of the CDR3 DNA is TGCAGTGCTAGAGATACAGCGGGAGATATAAATGAG. This sequence encodes CSARDTAGDINE. The whole CDR3 sequence reads CSARDTAGDINEQFF.

This clone came up many times. From the germline J gene comes the end of the CDR3, since the read stops 3 residues before it. V usage is TRBV19 and J usage is TRBJ1-5; D gene ambiguous. V lost 10 bases and J 1 base, leaving 17 bases between the germline ends. Germline-derived CDR1 and CDR2 are LNHDA and SQIVND (reference sequence). This CDR3 has 15 residues. The sequenced CDR3 bases are TGTGCCACCTCTTCTCGGGGTGGGAGCAATCAGCCC. Its protein is CATSSRGGSNQP. From start to end, the CDR3 is CATSSRGGSNQPQHF.

This clone was seen only a few times. The read terminates 3 residues ahead of where the CDR3 ends, so the germline J gene completes it. The chain employs TRBV30 and TRBJ1-2, with a tentative D call TRBD1 (5 bases). The CDR3 totals 14 residues. Germline V gene lookup returns CDR1 GTSNPN and CDR2 SVGIG (reference sequence). The DNA read from the CDR3 is TGTGCCTGGAGCGTGGGACTAAGGTTTAATGAC. Translation gives CAWSVGLRFND. The complete CDR3 sequence is CAWSVGLRFNDYTF.

This clone was found many times. The sequence runs out 3 residues before the end of the CDR3; the remainder is reconstructed from the germline J gene. The genes are TRBV20-1 and TRBJ2-5; 12 nucleotides line up with TRBD2. The ends lost 5 bases at V and 6 bases at J; junction bases unmatched: 10. The V gene's germline CDR1 is DFQATT and CDR2 SNEGSKA (reference sequence). This CDR3 has 15 residues. The CDR3 here is CSAGPSGGASKTQYF. CDR3 DNA (partial): TGCAGTGCTGGGCCTAGCGGGGGGGCTTCAAAGACC.

In this sample, this clone turned up many times. From the germline J gene comes the end of the CDR3, since the read stops 3 residues before it. V usage is TRBV10-1 and J usage is TRBJ2-1, with D tentatively TRBD1 (6 bases). This CDR3 is built from 13 residues. The germline V and J ends were trimmed by 4 bases and 9 bases, with 13 bases remaining between them. Germline values: CDR1 WNHNN, CDR2 SYGVQD (reference sequence). The CDR3 region is CASSGYRDGEQFF. Partial CDR3 DNA: TGCGCCAGCAGTGGGTACAGGGATGGTGAG.

This clone was recorded many times. The CDR3 extends 3 residues past the end of the read, so its final part is completed from the germline J gene. The V call is TRBV6-1, the J call TRBJ1-6; 9 bases align to TRBD1. The germline CDR1 and CDR2 sequences are MNHNS and SASEGT. This CDR3 comprises 15 residues. J was trimmed by 10 bases and V by 4 bases; bases with no gene match: 8. CDR3 DNA, as far as it was read: TGTGCCAGCAGTGCCCGGACAGGGGAAGACTCACCC. This gives the protein CASSARTGEDSP. The whole CDR3 reads CASSARTGEDSPLHF.